Shown below are 9 T cell receptor beta chains from a single sample sequenced in a study of blood T cell repertoires in COVID-19. Sequenced by immunoSEQ multiplex PCR; TCRdb stores in-frame clones only, minus some. Of just over 150,000 clones listed, about 93% were seen once; the top ten hold around 4.6%. Sequences were obtained from peripheral blood. These receptors all come from a woman in her fifties or sixties with acute or convalescent COVID-19.

This rearrangement joins TRBV6-6 to TRBJ1-4, with 10 bases aligning to TRBD1. The CDR3 is 19 residues long. The germline V gene has CDR1 MNHNY and CDR2 SVGAGI (reference sequence). The trim removed 5 bases at V and 0 bases at J, leaving 12 bases unmatched. CDR3 in amino acids: CASSQNGQGVLATNEKLFF. The CDR3, as DNA: TGTGCCAGCAGTCAAAACGGACAGGGGGTCCTAGCAACTAATGAAAAACTGTTTTTT.

V usage is TRBV5-4 and J usage is TRBJ1-2; 9 bases align to TRBD1. Germline CDR1 and CDR2: SGHNT and YYREEE (reference sequence). This CDR3 is built from 12 residues. V dropped 4 bases and J dropped 11; count of bases not matched to a gene: 6. CDR3 nucleotides: TGTGCCAGCAGCGAAATAGGGACAGGGTACACCTTC. Translation: CASSEIGTGYTF.

The V and J genes are TRBV21-1 and TRBJ1-2. TRBV21-1 is designated a pseudogene. This CDR3 spans 12 amino acids. The CDR3 DNA is TGTGCCAGGGGAGGGGCGAACTATGGCTACACCTTC. Translated, it gives CARGGANYGYTF.

The genes are TRBV5-1 and TRBJ2-2, with D perhaps TRBD1 (6 bases). V shed 4 bases and J shed 1 base, with 8 bases lying between them. Per germline, CDR1 SGHRS and CDR2 YFSETQ. The CDR3 is 14 amino acids. The CDR3 DNA reads as TGCGCCAGCAGCGGGACATGGAACACCGGGGAGCTGTTTTTT. Protein sequence: CASSGTWNTGELFF.

J is TRBJ2-7 and V is TRBV5-4; possible D gene TRBD2, 5 bases. The germline V and J ends were trimmed by 4 bases and 3 bases, with 11 bases remaining between them. CDR3 length: 13 residues. Germline lookup yields CDR1 SGHNT and CDR2 YYREEE (reference sequence). Here the CDR3 reads CASSPGLRYEQYF. CDR3 DNA sequence: TGTGCCAGCAGCCCCGGACTGCGCTACGAGCAGTACTTC.

The chain joins TRBV12-5 to TRBJ2-7; weak D call: TRBD1 (6 bases). This CDR3 comprises 13 residues. The V end lost 4 bases, the J end lost 5 bases, and 12 bases lay between the germline ends. Germline CDR1 is LGHNT and CDR2 is FRNRAP. The CDR3 loop is CASGWTVSNEQYF. The CDR3 DNA sequence: TGTGCTAGTGGTTGGACAGTTTCCAACGAGCAGTACTTC.

The chain is built from TRBV28 and TRBJ1-6; tentatively, D is TRBD1 (5 bases). This CDR3 region has 15 residues. Germline loops: CDR1 MDHEN, CDR2 SYDVKM. With 9 bases removed from V and 8 bases from J, the gap between germline ends came to 20 bases. The CDR3 nucleotides read TGTGCCAGTGACGACGCCGGGGGAATTGATTCACCCCTCCACTTT. Translated, it gives CASDDAGGIDSPLHF. The complete variable domain, with remaining parts taken from reference TRBV28 and TRBJ1-6, reads DVKVTQSSRYLVKRTGEKVFLECVQDMDHENMFWYRQDPGLGLRLIYFSYDVKMKEKGDIPEGYSVSREKKERFSLILESASTNQTSMYLCASDDAGGIDSPLHFGNGTRLTVT.

This clone has just one count. The V and J genes are TRBV6-2 or TRBV6-3 and TRBJ2-1, with 10 bases fitting TRBD2. CDR3 length: 14 residues. CDR1 is MNHEY and CDR2 is SVGEGT in the germline V gene. J gave up 6 bases and V 4 bases, and 3 bases lay outside the gene matches. This CDR3 is CASSFGTSVNEQFF. Here the CDR3 DNA reads TGTGCCAGCAGTTTCGGGACTAGCGTCAATGAGCAGTTCTTC.

V and J are TRBV11-2 and TRBJ1-4, with D possibly TRBD1 on 6 matching bases. Trimming pared 2 bases from V and 6 bases from J, leaving 22 bases between. Per the germline V gene, CDR1 is SGHAT and CDR2 is FQNNGV. The CDR3 length is 18 residues. CDR3 nucleotide sequence: TGTGCCAGCAGCTTACCGTTCAGGGGTTTAAGGAAAGATGAAAAACTGTTTTTT. It is translated as CASSLPFRGLRKDEKLFF.